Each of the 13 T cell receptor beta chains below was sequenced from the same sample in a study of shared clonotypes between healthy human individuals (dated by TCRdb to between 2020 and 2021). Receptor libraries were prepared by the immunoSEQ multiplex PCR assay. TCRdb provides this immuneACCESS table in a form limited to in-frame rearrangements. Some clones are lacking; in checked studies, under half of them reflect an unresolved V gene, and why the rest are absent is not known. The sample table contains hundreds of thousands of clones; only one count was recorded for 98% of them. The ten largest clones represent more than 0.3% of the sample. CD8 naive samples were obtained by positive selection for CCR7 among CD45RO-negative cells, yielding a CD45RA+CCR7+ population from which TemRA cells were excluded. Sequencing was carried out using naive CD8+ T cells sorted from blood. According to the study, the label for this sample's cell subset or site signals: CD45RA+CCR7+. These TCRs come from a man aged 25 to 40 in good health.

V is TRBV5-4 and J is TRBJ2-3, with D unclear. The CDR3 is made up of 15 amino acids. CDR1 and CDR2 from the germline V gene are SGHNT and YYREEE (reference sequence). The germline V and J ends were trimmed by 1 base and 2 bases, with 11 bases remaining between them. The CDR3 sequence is CASSLKGRDTDTQYF. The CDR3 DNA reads TGTGCCAGCAGCTTGAAAGGGCGAGACACAGATACGCAGTATTTT.

The CDR3 reads CASSAPTTMAGGQETQYF. The CDR3 nucleotides read TGTGCCAGCAGCGCGCCGACGACTATGGCGGGAGGACAAGAGACCCAGTACTTC. The chain couples TRBV9 to TRBJ2-5; 8 nucleotides agree with TRBD2. V shed 3 bases and J 2 bases; nucleotides not matched to a gene: 15. The CDR3 is 18 amino acids. Per germline, CDR1 SGDLS and CDR2 YYNGEE.

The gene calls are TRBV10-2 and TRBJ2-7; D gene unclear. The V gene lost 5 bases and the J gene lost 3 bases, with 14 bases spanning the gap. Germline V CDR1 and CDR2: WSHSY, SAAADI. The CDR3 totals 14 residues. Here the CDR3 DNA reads TGCGCCAGCAGTAGCAGACCAAATTTCTACGAGCAGTACTTC. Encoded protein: CASSSRPNFYEQYF.

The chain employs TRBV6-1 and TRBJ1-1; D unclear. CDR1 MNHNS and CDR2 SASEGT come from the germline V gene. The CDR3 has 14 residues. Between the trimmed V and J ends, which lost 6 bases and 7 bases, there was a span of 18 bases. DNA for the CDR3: TGTGCCAGCAGGCAGGCTTTGAGTGTATTTGAAGCTTTCTTT. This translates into CASRQALSVFEAFF.

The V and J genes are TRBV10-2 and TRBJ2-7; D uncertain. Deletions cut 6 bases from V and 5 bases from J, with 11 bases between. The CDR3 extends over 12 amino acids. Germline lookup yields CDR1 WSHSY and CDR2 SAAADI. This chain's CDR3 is CASSEGSDEQYF. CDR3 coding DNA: TGCGCCAGCAGCGAAGGAAGCGACGAGCAGTACTTC.

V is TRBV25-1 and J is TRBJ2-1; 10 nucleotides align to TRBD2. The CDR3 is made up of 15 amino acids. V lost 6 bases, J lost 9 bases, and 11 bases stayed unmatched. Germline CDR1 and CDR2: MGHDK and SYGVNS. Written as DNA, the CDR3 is TGTGCCAGCAGCCCCGGGACTAGCGAGCGAAGTGAGCAGTTCTTC. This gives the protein CASSPGTSERSEQFF.

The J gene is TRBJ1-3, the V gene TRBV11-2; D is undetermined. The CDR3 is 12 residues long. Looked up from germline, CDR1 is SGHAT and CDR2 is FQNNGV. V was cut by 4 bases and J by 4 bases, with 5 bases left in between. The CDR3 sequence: CASSSQGNTIYF. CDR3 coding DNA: TGTGCCAGCAGCTCCCAGGGAAACACCATATATTTT.

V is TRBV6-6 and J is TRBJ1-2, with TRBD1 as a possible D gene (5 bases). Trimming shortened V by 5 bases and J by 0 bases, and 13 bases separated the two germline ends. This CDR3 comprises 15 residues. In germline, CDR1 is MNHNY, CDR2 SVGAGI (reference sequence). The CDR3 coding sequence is TGTGCCAGCAGTCCCTCTCGGGGGGCTAACTATGGCTACACCTTC. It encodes CASSPSRGANYGYTF.

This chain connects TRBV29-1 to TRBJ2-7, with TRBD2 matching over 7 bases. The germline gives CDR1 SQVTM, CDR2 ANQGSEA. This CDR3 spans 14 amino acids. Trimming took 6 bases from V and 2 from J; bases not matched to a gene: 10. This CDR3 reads CSVDGLAGAYEQYF. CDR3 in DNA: TGCAGCGTGGATGGGTTGGCGGGAGCCTACGAGCAGTACTTC.

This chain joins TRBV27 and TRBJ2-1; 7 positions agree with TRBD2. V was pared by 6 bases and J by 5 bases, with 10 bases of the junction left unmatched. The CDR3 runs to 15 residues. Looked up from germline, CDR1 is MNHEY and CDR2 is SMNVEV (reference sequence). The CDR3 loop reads CASSLGRWVDNEQFF. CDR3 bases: TGTGCCAGCAGCCTCGGGAGGTGGGTCGACAATGAGCAGTTCTTC.

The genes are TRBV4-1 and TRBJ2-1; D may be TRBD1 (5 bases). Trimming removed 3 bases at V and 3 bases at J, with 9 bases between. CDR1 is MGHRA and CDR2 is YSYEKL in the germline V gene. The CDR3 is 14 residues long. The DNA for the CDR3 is TGCGCCAGCAGCCATCAGGGAAACTACAATGAGCAGTTCTTC. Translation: CASSHQGNYNEQFF.

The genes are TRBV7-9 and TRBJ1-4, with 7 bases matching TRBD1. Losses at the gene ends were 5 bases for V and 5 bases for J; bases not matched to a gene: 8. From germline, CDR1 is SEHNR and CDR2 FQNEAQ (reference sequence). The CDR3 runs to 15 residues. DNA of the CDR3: TGTGCCAGCAGCCTCCGGGACAGCTGGAATGAAAAACTGTTTTTT. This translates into CASSLRDSWNEKLFF.

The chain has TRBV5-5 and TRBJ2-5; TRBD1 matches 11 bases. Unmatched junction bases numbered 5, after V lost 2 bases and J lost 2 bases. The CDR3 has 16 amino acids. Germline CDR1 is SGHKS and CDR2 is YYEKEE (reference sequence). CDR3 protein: CASSLSWDRGQETQYF. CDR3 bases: TGTGCCAGCAGCTTATCCTGGGACAGGGGGCAAGAGACCCAGTACTTC. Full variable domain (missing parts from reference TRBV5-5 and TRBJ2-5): DAGVTQSPTHLIKTRGQQVTLRCSPISGHKSVSWYQQVLGQGPQFIFQYYEKEERGRGNFPDRFSARQFPNYSSELNVNALLLGDSALYLCASSLSWDRGQETQYFGPGTRLLVL.